The source of this TCR beta chain is a study of T cells in Graves' hyperthyroidism and ophthalmopathy. General study points: In the analysis, a 13 V-J model separated ophthalmopathy from stable hyperthyroidism.

Germline V gene data show CDR1 as DFQATT and CDR2 as SNEGSKA (reference sequence). The CDR3 contains 15 residues. V lost 3 bases and J 2 bases, leaving 13 bases between the germline ends. The hyperthyroidism was newly diagnosed and had lasted under 2 months; the patients were aged 18 to 65. Researchers barred patients who had uncontrolled infection, other autoimmune disease, pregnancy or lactation. This clonotype showed up many times. Its antigen is not identified. TCR beta CDR3 sequences were amplified from RNA transcripts. HTBI primers were employed in a first-round RT-PCR of the TCR CDR3. A single record per CDR3 protein comes from TCRdb applying MiXCR to the multiplex PCR reads. The sample shows 200,000 to 250,000 distinct CDR3 sequences, approximately 16% of them seen only once.

The rearrangement uses TRBV20-1 and TRBJ2-2; D is perhaps TRBD1 (5 bases). This clonotype was obtained from a middle-aged man with Graves' hyperthyroidism. Sequencing was performed on blood. The CDR3 bases are TGCAGTGCTAGGATGCAGGGTCGCAACACCGGGGAGCTGTTTTTT. Its translation is CSARMQGRNTGELFF.